This T cell receptor (beta chain) stems from a study of cytomegalovirus exposure and HLA in healthy donors. This CDR3 contains 17 residues. Germline values: CDR1 LGHNA, CDR2 YNFKEQ. V was clipped by 3 bases and J by 3 bases, with 21 bases between them. Primers included in the PCR were 60 Vbeta and 13 Jbeta primers. Sequencing used immunoSEQ multiplex PCR; TCRdb keeps in-frame clones, though not all of them. The sample lists roughly 120,000 clones; 75% to 85% were seen once. The sample comprised PBMCs. This chain uses TRBV4-2 with TRBJ2-7; a weak D match, TRBD2 (5 bases). The origin of this receptor is a male donor in good health and CMV-seronegative. In nucleotides, the CDR3 is TGTGCCAGCAGCCACCCCCCTGGGGAGAAGTCGGGCTACGAGCAGTACTTC. Translation: CASSHPPGEKSGYEQYF.